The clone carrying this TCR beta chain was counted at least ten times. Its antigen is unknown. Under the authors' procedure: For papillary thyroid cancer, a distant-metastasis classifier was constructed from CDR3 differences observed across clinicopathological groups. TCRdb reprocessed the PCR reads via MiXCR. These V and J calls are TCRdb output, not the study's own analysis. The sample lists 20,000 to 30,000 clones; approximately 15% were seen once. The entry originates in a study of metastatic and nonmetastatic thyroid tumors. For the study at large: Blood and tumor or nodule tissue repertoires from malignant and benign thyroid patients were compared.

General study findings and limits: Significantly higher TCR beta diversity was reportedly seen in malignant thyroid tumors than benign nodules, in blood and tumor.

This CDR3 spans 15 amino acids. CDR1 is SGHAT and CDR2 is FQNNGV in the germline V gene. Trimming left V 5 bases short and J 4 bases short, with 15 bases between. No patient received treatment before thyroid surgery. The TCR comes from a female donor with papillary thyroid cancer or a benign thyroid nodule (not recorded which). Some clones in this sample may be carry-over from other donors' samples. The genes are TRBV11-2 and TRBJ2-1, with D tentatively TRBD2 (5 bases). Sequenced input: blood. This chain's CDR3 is CASSPAGLVYNEQFF. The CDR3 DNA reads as TGTGCCAGCAGCCCAGCAGGACTGGTTTACAATGAGCAGTTCTTC.